This T cell receptor beta chain was recorded in a study of T cell responses to AZD1222 COVID-19 vaccine (dated by TCRdb to about 2021). For the study in its entirety: TCR sequencing covered 230 to 250 trial participants: roughly 200 given two doses of AZD1222 and around 25 given two doses of MenACWY control vaccine. Trial participants were enrolled by age into subgroups of 18-55, 56-69 and 70-plus years, and 148, 28 and 57 TCR-sequenced participants, respectively, were included in these subgroups.

The germline V gene (reference sequence) supplies CDR1 LGHDT and CDR2 YNNKEL. The germline V and J ends show losses of 5 bases and 4 bases respectively, and no gene match explains 9 bases of the junction. Spanning cysteine to phenylalanine, the CDR3 consists of 17 amino acids. The read is trimmed to its CDR3 DNA, 51 bases read in frame from base 1. The time point label, read with the paper, signifies: about 28 days (+/-7) after the second vaccine dose. The intended sense of this specimen's treatment or condition label: meningococcal conjugate vaccine given as trial control. Vaccinee samples came from UK trials COV001 and COV002, including a single-blind randomized controlled phase 2/3 trial of AZD1222 (ChAdOx1 nCoV-19) in healthy adults. Trial participant PBMC samples were collected at day 0 and day 28 after the second dose for TCRbeta chain sequencing. The CDR3 regions of human TCRbeta chains were subjected to immunosequencing. The authors' pipeline ran thus. TCRs in the repertoires were matched against a reference library of SARS-CoV-2-specific TCRs that had been generated with the MIRA antigen-specificity platform. Breadth was defined as the fraction of unique TCRs that were SARS-CoV-2-associated. Depth was defined as the fraction of total T cells that were SARS-CoV-2-associated. Using the MIRA data, every spike-specific TCR was mapped to the spike region that the TCR reacted to and assigned to either a CD4 or a CD8 class. Log10-transformed breadth and depth values were compared by one-way ANOVA with Sidak's multiple comparisons tests. Not all clones reach the TCRdb copy of this immuneACCESS table, which keeps in-frame sequences only. Checked studies attribute under half of the gap to unresolved V genes and leave the rest unexplained. The DNA gave D and trimming, while V, J and clone size come from that table. The sample data list some 190,000 clones, and around 94% of these were observed just once. The leading ten clones occupy 1.7% of the sample.

Beyond this particular receptor, the publication reports: Reportedly, almost half of the unique spike-specific TCRs recognized epitopes lying outside the regions that are mutated in the B.1.351 and B.1.1.7 variants. A significant rise in spike-specific TCR breadth and depth was observed after two AZD1222 doses relative to day 0 and relative to MenACWY recipients. The 56-69-year group was small, and its depth increase did not reach significance, likely because of low power. Because no day 14 peak-response samples were available, the repertoires could be characterized only after the peak T cell response. Participants were mostly white British, with more females than males. The authors suggested clonal diversity may have been underestimated. The whole spike protein was spanned by vaccine-associated CD4 TCRs, and dominant responses were seen in regions 160-218 and 743-854. Conclusions about previously exposed vaccinees were limited because only six AZD1222 recipients were SARS-CoV-2 seropositive at baseline.

To note about this clone: Its antigen is still unknown. Per-nucleotide qualities are absent, and no much larger clonotype sits a single base away.

The V and J segments used are TRBV3-1 (or the pseudogene TRBV3-2) and TRBJ2-3, and TRBD2 aligns with 13 junction nucleotides. The origin of this receptor is an adult who received the MenACWY meningococcal vaccine as a control. The sequencing used peripheral blood, collected 28 days after the second dose of the MenACWY control vaccine. The DNA reads TGTGCCAGCAGCATAGGACTAGCGGGGGACCTGTCAGATACGCAGTATTTT. It encodes CASSIGLAGDLSDTQYF.